Below are 26 T cell receptor beta chains sequenced from a single sample in a study of lymphopenia after photon versus proton radiotherapy. Profiling relied on immunoSEQ multiplex PCR, and the TCRdb table lists in-frame clones only, not all of them. Of around 15,000 clones listed, roughly nine tenths are singletons. Sequencing used peripheral blood, obtained from a patient treated with proton-based radiotherapy. The receptor set was obtained from an older woman with cholangiocarcinoma. Some clones in this sample may be carry-over from other donors' samples.

This rearrangement joins TRBV6-1 to TRBJ2-7; 10 nucleotides agree with TRBD1. J lost 2 bases, V lost 10 bases, and 11 bases had no gene match. The CDR3 length is 15 residues. Germline V gene lookup returns CDR1 MNHNS and CDR2 SASEGT. The CDR3 here is CATAGDRGEPYEQYF. In DNA, the CDR3 is TGTGCCACGGCGGGGGACAGGGGAGAGCCCTACGAGCAGTACTTC.

The rearrangement joins TRBV9 to TRBJ2-5; D could derive from TRBD1 or TRBD2 (7 bases each). CDR3 length: 15 residues. The V end was cut by 2 bases, the J end by 5 bases, with 16 bases between. Germline V lookup: CDR1 SGDLS, CDR2 YYNGEE. DNA of the CDR3: TGTGCCAGCAGCGTGGGACCAGGGGGGGCCGAGACCCAGTACTTC. As protein: CASSVGPGGAETQYF.

In nucleotides, the CDR3 is TGCGCCAGCAGCCAAGATGGTGCATACCAAGAGACCCAGTACTTC. This translates into CASSQDGAYQETQYF. V and J are TRBV4-3 and TRBJ2-5; D is undetermined. CDR1 and CDR2 (germline): LGHNA, YSLEER. This CDR3 contains 15 residues. Trimming removed 0 bases at V and 0 bases at J, with 8 bases between.

In this sample, this clone turned up once. This sequence joins TRBV19 and TRBJ2-2, with D possibly being TRBD1 (5 bases). The germline V gene has CDR1 LNHDA and CDR2 SQIVND (reference sequence). The CDR3 contains 14 residues. Trimming pared 9 bases from V and 4 bases from J, leaving 15 bases between. The CDR3 coding sequence is TGTGCCAGAAGGGGTAGGGCTACCACCGGGGAGCTGTTTTTT. Protein product: CARRGRATTGELFF.

This clone was found a few times. V usage is TRBV18 and J usage is TRBJ1-1; TRBD1 is a possible D gene (6 bases). In germline, CDR1 is KGHSH, CDR2 LQKENI. This CDR3 is 16 amino acids long. Trimming left V 0 bases short and J 3 bases short, with 14 bases between. The CDR3 here is CASSPPQGRKDTEAFF. DNA of the CDR3: TGTGCCAGCTCACCACCCCAGGGGCGTAAGGACACTGAAGCTTTCTTT.

V is TRBV5-4 and J is TRBJ2-1; D unclear. Trimming took off 2 bases at V and 8 bases at J, with 11 bases between the two ends. The CDR3 totals 13 residues. Germline-derived CDR1 and CDR2 are SGHNT and YYREEE (reference sequence). The CDR3 loop is CASSFGPGDEQFF. The CDR3 DNA sequence: TGTGCCAGCAGCTTCGGACCTGGGGATGAGCAGTTCTTC.

J is TRBJ1-1 and V is TRBV7-8; D not certain. Germline V gives CDR1 SGHVS, CDR2 FQNEAQ. V lost 5 bases and J lost 0, with 10 bases in between. The CDR3 runs 14 residues. CDR3 protein: CASSPGRLNTEAFF. CDR3 bases: TGTGCCAGCAGCCCAGGACGGCTGAACACTGAAGCTTTCTTT.

The V and J genes are TRBV6-1 and TRBJ1-2; D possibly corresponds to TRBD1 (6 bases). Germline CDR1 MNHNS, CDR2 SASEGT. V was trimmed by 4 bases and J by 0 bases, leaving 9 bases between them. This CDR3 region has 14 residues. CDR3 in amino acids: CASSGDTTNYGYTF. CDR3 nucleotide sequence: TGTGCCAGCAGTGGGGACACAACTAACTATGGCTACACCTTC.

The J gene is TRBJ2-5, the V gene TRBV19, with unresolved D. CDR3 size: 12 residues. CDR1 and CDR2 from the germline V gene are LNHDA and SQIVND (reference sequence). V was shortened by 0 bases and J by 6 bases, with 5 bases between the two germline ends. Here the CDR3 reads CASSIDGKTQYF. The DNA of the CDR3 is TGTGCCAGTAGTATAGATGGAAAGACCCAGTACTTC.

This rearrangement joins TRBV5-1 to TRBJ2-5, with 7 bases aligning to TRBD2. Germline loops: CDR1 SGHRS, CDR2 YFSETQ. V was pared by 3 bases and J by 2 bases, with 7 bases of the junction left unmatched. This CDR3 region has 15 residues. CDR3 sequence reads: CASSSTTGLQETQYF. CDR3 sequence (DNA): TGCGCCAGCAGCTCCACGACGGGACTACAAGAGACCCAGTACTTC.

The rearrangement links TRBV27 to TRBJ2-3; D not certain. The V and J ends lost 7 bases and 1 base respectively, with 12 bases between them. Looked up from germline, CDR1 is MNHEY and CDR2 is SMNVEV (reference sequence). The CDR3 runs 14 residues. As DNA, the CDR3 is TGTGCCAGCACCATCAAACCCCGCACAGATACGCAGTATTTT. It codes for CASTIKPRTDTQYF.

The gene calls are TRBV7-3 and TRBJ1-4; no reliable D call. V lost 4 bases and J 8 bases, leaving 26 bases between the germline ends. CDR1 and CDR2 (germline): SGHTA, FQGTGA. The CDR3 is 18 amino acids. The CDR3 is CASSSGPGGPKLGEKLFF. The CDR3 region has the DNA TGTGCCAGCAGCTCTGGCCCGGGAGGCCCGAAACTGGGGGAAAAACTGTTTTTT.

The rearrangement uses TRBV7-6 and TRBJ2-1; 10 bases match TRBD2. Germline assignment: CDR1 SGHVS and CDR2 FNYEAQ. CDR3 length: 15 amino acids. V dropped 1 base and J dropped 6; count of bases not matched to a gene: 3. In DNA form, the CDR3 reads TGTGCCAGCAGCTTAGGTAGGACTAGCGGCAATGAGCAGTTCTTC. It encodes CASSLGRTSGNEQFF.

V and J are TRBV9 and TRBJ2-2; 7 bases are a match to TRBD2. Germline V gene sequence: CDR1 SGDLS, CDR2 YYNGEE. This CDR3 comprises 14 residues. The J segment lost 8 bases and the V segment lost 2 bases, leaving 6 bases of the junction unmatched. The CDR3 is CASSVEIGRGELFF. The DNA of the CDR3 is TGTGCCAGCAGCGTGGAGATCGGGAGGGGGGAGCTGTTTTTT.

In its sample, this clone was seen once. The chain has TRBV11-2 and TRBJ2-2; 12 bases agree with TRBD2. Trimming removed 4 bases from V and 7 bases from J; junction bases left unmatched: 7. CDR3 length equals 16 residues. In germline, CDR1 is SGHAT, CDR2 FQNNGV. The CDR3 sequence is CASSSRLAGADGELFF. The CDR3 DNA reads TGTGCCAGCAGCTCCCGACTAGCGGGAGCGGACGGGGAGCTGTTTTTT.

The J gene is TRBJ2-5, the V gene TRBV18, with 9 nucleotides matching TRBD1. This CDR3 is built from 15 residues. V dropped 0 bases and J dropped 5; count of bases not matched to a gene: 4. From germline, CDR1 is KGHSH and CDR2 LQKENI. The DNA of the CDR3 is TGTGCCAGCTCACCACCGGGACAGGGTGGGGAGACCCAGTACTTC. Its protein product is CASSPPGQGGETQYF.

This clone was counted once. The chain employs TRBV7-2 and TRBJ2-7; 7 bases are a match to TRBD2. The CDR3 has 15 amino acids. Germline V CDR1 and CDR2: SGHTA, FQGNSA. Trimming cost V 4 bases and J 0 bases; bases outside gene matches: 6. CDR3 nucleotides: TGTGCCAGCAGCTCTAGCGGTCCCAGCTCCTACGAGCAGTACTTC. It yields the protein CASSSSGPSSYEQYF. The full variable domain, with the rest looked up from reference TRBV7-2 and TRBJ2-7, is GAGVSQSPSNKVTEKGKDVELRCDPISGHTALYWYRQSLGQGLEFLIYFQGNSAPDKSGLPSDRFSAERTGGSVSTLTIQRTQQEDSAVYLCASSSSGPSSYEQYFGPGTRLTVT.

The chain joins TRBV14 to TRBJ1-1, with TRBD1 as a possible D gene (5 bases). The germline V and J ends were trimmed by 0 bases and 4 bases, with 15 bases remaining between them. The germline V gene has CDR1 SGHDN and CDR2 FVKESK. CDR3 length equals 16 residues. The CDR3, as DNA: TGTGCCAGCAGCCAAGAGGGCTGGGGGGAGGGCACTGAAGCTTTCTTT. It specifies CASSQEGWGEGTEAFF. Full variable domain (outside the CDR3, taken from reference TRBV14 and TRBJ1-1): EAGVTQFPSHSVIEKGQTVTLRCDPISGHDNLYWYRRVMGKEIKFLLHFVKESKQDESGMPNNRFLAERTGGTYSTLKVQPAELEDSGVYFCASSQEGWGEGTEAFFGQGTRLTVV.

The J gene is TRBJ1-5, the V gene TRBV6-6; 8 positions match TRBD1. From germline, CDR1 is MNHNY and CDR2 SVGAGI (reference sequence). The CDR3 spans 16 residues. V dropped 6 bases and J dropped 3; count of bases not matched to a gene: 10. CDR3 DNA sequence: TGTGCCAGCAGAGACACAGGGGGACCGAACAATCAGCCCCAGCATTTT. Its protein product is CASRDTGGPNNQPQHF.

The chain links TRBV7-2 to TRBJ2-3, with no clear D. Germline lookup yields CDR1 SGHTA and CDR2 FQGNSA. There are 12 residues in the CDR3. Trimming removed 7 bases at V and 4 bases at J, with 9 bases between. In DNA, the CDR3 is TGTGCCAGCACCGTCGTGGCAGATACGCAGTATTTT. Its protein product is CASTVVADTQYF. Combining the CDR3 with reference TRBV7-2 and TRBJ2-3 gives the whole variable domain GAGVSQSPSNKVTEKGKDVELRCDPISGHTALYWYRQSLGQGLEFLIYFQGNSAPDKSGLPSDRFSAERTGGSVSTLTIQRTQQEDSAVYLCASTVVADTQYFGPGTRLTVL.

The chain is built from TRBV27 and TRBJ2-5; D is perhaps TRBD1 or TRBD2 (5 bases each). CDR1 is MNHEY, CDR2 SMNVEV, per germline (reference sequence). This CDR3 has 14 residues. Trimming removed 5 bases from V and 9 bases from J, with 19 bases in between. The CDR3 DNA reads as TGTGCCAGCAGTCCATGGGGCAGGCCGCGGGCCCAGTACTTC. It codes for CASSPWGRPRAQYF.

Here the CDR3 reads CASSLGDNSGNTIYF. CDR3 sequence (DNA): TGTGCCAGCAGCTTAGGGGACAACTCTGGAAACACCATATATTTT. J is TRBJ1-3 and V is TRBV7-6; D possibly corresponds to TRBD1 (6 bases). The CDR3 is made up of 15 amino acids. CDR1 and CDR2 (germline): SGHVS, FNYEAQ. Trimming took off 1 base at V and 0 bases at J, with 7 bases between the two ends.

This chain uses TRBV13 with TRBJ2-7, with D tentatively TRBD1 (6 bases). This CDR3 comprises 12 residues. V lost 3 bases and J lost 9, with 12 bases in between. Germline assignment: CDR1 PRHDT and CDR2 FYEKMQ (reference sequence). The CDR3 is CASSFQGKVQYF. DNA of the CDR3: TGTGCCAGCAGCTTCCAGGGGAAAGTGCAGTACTTC.

This clone was recorded a few times. The chain recombines TRBV28 with TRBJ2-1; TRBD2 agrees at 10 bases. The V segment lost 5 bases and the J segment 6 bases; nucleotides outside the gene matches: 10. Germline V lookup: CDR1 MDHEN, CDR2 SYDVKM. This CDR3 contains 16 residues. DNA for the CDR3: TGTGCCAGCAGTACAGCGGGGGGGGGCCCCTTCAATGAGCAGTTCTTC. Encoded protein: CASSTAGGGPFNEQFF.

The genes are TRBV19 and TRBJ1-2; 7 bases agree with TRBD1. The CDR3 extends over 15 amino acids. Germline assignment: CDR1 LNHDA and CDR2 SQIVND (reference sequence). V was clipped by 5 bases and J by 5 bases; unmatched bases: 11. The CDR3 DNA reads TGTGCCAGTAGTCCGTCCGGGACAGCGACGTATGGCTACACCTTC. Protein sequence: CASSPSGTATYGYTF.

J is TRBJ1-1 and V is TRBV2; tentative D call: TRBD1 (6 bases). Trimming pared 4 bases from V and 2 bases from J, leaving 11 bases between. Germline CDR1 and CDR2: SNHLY and FYNNEI. The CDR3 has 14 amino acids. CDR3 protein: CASSGGARNTEAFF. CDR3 sequence (DNA): TGTGCCAGCAGTGGGGGGGCGCGAAACACTGAAGCTTTCTTT. The whole variable domain, remainder taken from reference TRBV2 and TRBJ1-1, is EPEVTQTPSHQVTQMGQEVILRCVPISNHLYFYWYRQILGQKVEFLVSFYNNEISEKSEIFDDQFSVERPDGSNFTLKIRSTKLEDSAMYFCASSGGARNTEAFFGQGTRLTVV.